The 21 T cell receptor beta chains below were found in one sample sequenced in a study of CD8+ T cells in alopecia areata. In each case, RNA was isolated and then reverse transcribed into cDNA as the sequencing template. TCRdb's table, derived via immunoSEQ multiplex PCR, lists solely in-frame clones and lacks some. This sample yields roughly 200,000 clones, of which 45% to 70% are seen a single time; 4.9% belongs to the top ten. Specimen: CD8+ T cells sorted from blood. These receptors all come from a human donor in good health.

As concerns this clone: The conserved closing phenylalanine or tryptophan is absent in this CDR3, likely reflecting a read error. Because the CDR3's place on the DNA is in doubt, the DNA is left out and the CDR3 is given as listed by TCRdb. The V and J genes are TRBV4-1 and TRBJ1-1. The CDR3 is 13 residues long, ends included. Germline V gene sequence: CDR1 MGHRA, CDR2 YSYEKL. The CDR3 loop is CASSQGEGGKSVL.

V gene TRBV18 combines with J gene TRBJ2-5, with D perhaps assigned TRBD1 or TRBD2 (5 bases each). V was pared by 2 bases and J by 0 bases, with 7 bases between. This CDR3 is 14 amino acids long. The V gene's germline CDR1 is KGHSH and CDR2 LQKENI. CDR3 sequence reads: CASSPWGNQETQYF. DNA of the CDR3: TGTGCCAGCTCACCATGGGGGAACCAAGAGACCCAGTACTTC.

The V and J genes are TRBV6-5 and TRBJ1-6, with 7 bases aligning to TRBD1. The CDR3 length is 15 residues. The junction had 4 bases not matched to a gene; V was cut back by 4 bases and J by 4 bases. Looked up from germline, CDR1 is MNHEY and CDR2 is SVGAGI. CDR3 loop: CASSLQGPYNSPLHF. The CDR3 nucleotides are TGTGCCAGCAGTTTACAGGGGCCGTATAATTCACCCCTCCACTTT.

In its sample, this clone was seen a few times. The CDR3 is CASSLTAGKADTQYF. The CDR3 DNA follows: TGTGCCAGCAGCTTAACCGCGGGGAAAGCAGATACGCAGTATTTT. The V and J genes are TRBV7-3 and TRBJ2-3, with a possible D match to TRBD2 (6 bases). Germline CDR1 and CDR2: SGHTA and FQGTGA. Trimming left V 0 bases short and J 4 bases short, with 11 bases between. The length of the CDR3 is 15 residues.

This clone occurred a few times. This chain joins TRBV29-1 and TRBJ2-2; the D gene is possibly TRBD1 (6 bases). Between the trimmed V and J ends, which lost 4 bases and 2 bases, there was a span of 17 bases. This CDR3 is built from 16 residues. Germline V gene lookup returns CDR1 SQVTM and CDR2 ANQGSEA. CDR3: CSVVDSQGPNTGELFF. CDR3 in DNA: TGCAGCGTTGTTGATTCCCAGGGGCCTAACACCGGGGAGCTGTTTTTT.

On this clone: The same CDR3 arises from other DNA sequences in this sample as well. The rearrangement uses TRBV2 and TRBJ1-1; no definite D call. The V and J ends lost 6 bases and 0 bases respectively, with 2 bases between them. The CDR3 extends over 11 amino acids. Looked up from germline, CDR1 is SNHLY and CDR2 is FYNNEI. CDR3 sequence (DNA): TGTGCCAGCAGCTTGAACACTGAAGCTTTCTTT. This gives the protein CASSLNTEAFF.

The chain is built from TRBV5-1 and TRBJ2-7, with TRBD1 matching 7 bases. J gave up 1 base and V 0 bases, and 4 bases lay outside the gene matches. The CDR3 is 15 amino acids. Germline loops: CDR1 SGHRS, CDR2 YFSETQ. CDR3 sequence reads: CASSLDHRGSYEQYF. Here the CDR3 DNA reads TGCGCCAGCAGCTTGGACCACAGGGGATCCTACGAGCAGTACTTC.

This clone was seen just once. V and J are TRBV6-6 and TRBJ1-5, with no clear D. The CDR3 loop spans 15 amino acids. Trimming removed 6 bases at V and 3 bases at J, with 15 bases between. The germline V gene has CDR1 MNHNY and CDR2 SVGAGI (reference sequence). The CDR3 spells CASSQASVNNQPQHF. CDR3 bases: TGTGCCAGCAGCCAAGCCTCCGTGAACAATCAGCCCCAGCATTTT.

The V call is TRBV9, the J call TRBJ1-6; tentatively, D is TRBD1 (6 bases). There are 16 residues in the CDR3. CDR1 and CDR2 from the germline V gene are SGDLS and YYNGEE. V lost 4 bases to trimming and J lost 7 bases, with 18 bases between them. CDR3 loop: CASSPYGRGTNSPLHF. The CDR3 DNA follows: TGTGCCAGCAGCCCATACGGACGAGGGACAAATTCACCCCTCCACTTT.

The chain carries TRBV4-2 and TRBJ2-7, with D maybe TRBD2 (5 bases). The CDR3 totals 15 residues. Germline lookup yields CDR1 LGHNA and CDR2 YNFKEQ. V was shortened by 3 bases and J by 2 bases, with 14 bases between the two germline ends. CDR3 protein: CASSQEPGSPYEQYF. CDR3 nucleotide sequence: TGTGCCAGCAGCCAGGAACCGGGATCCCCCTACGAGCAGTACTTC.

The chain combines TRBV10-3 with TRBJ2-3; 9 bases align to TRBD2. The ends lost 0 bases at V and 2 bases at J; junction bases unmatched: 9. CDR3 length equals 18 residues. Per the germline V gene, CDR1 is ENHRY and CDR2 is SYGVKD. CDR3 residues: CAISESLALAGNTDTQYF. CDR3 nucleotide sequence: TGTGCCATCAGTGAGTCGCTTGCGCTAGCGGGGAACACAGATACGCAGTATTTT.

V is TRBV7-9 and J is TRBJ2-7, with D unresolved. V was cut by 3 bases and J by 5 bases, with 8 bases left in between. This CDR3 is built from 12 residues. Germline values: CDR1 SEHNR, CDR2 FQNEAQ (reference sequence). CDR3 coding DNA: TGTGCCAGCAGCTTCCCTAAGGACGAGCAGTACTTC. Translated: CASSFPKDEQYF.

The CDR3 region has the DNA TGCGCCAGCAGCCCCGAACCTCGTGGTAGGGAGACCCAGTACTTC. Its protein is CASSPEPRGRETQYF. This chain joins TRBV4-1 and TRBJ2-5; D is unresolved. V was clipped by 4 bases and J by 5 bases, with 17 bases between them. This CDR3 has 15 amino acids. Per the germline V gene, CDR1 is MGHRA and CDR2 is YSYEKL.

In its sample, this clone was seen a few times. The gene calls are TRBV5-1 and TRBJ1-1; D is possibly TRBD1 (6 bases). The germline V gene encodes CDR1 SGHRS and CDR2 YFSETQ. The V and J ends lost 0 bases and 7 bases respectively, with 10 bases between them. This CDR3 is 13 amino acids long. For the CDR3, the DNA is TGCGCCAGCAGCTTGGGGACAGTCAGTGAAGCTTTCTTT. Translation gives CASSLGTVSEAFF.

In its sample, this clone was seen once. J is TRBJ1-2 and V is TRBV9; D is undetermined. This CDR3 contains 14 residues. V was trimmed by 4 bases and J by 7 bases, leaving 17 bases between them. Germline V gene sequence: CDR1 SGDLS, CDR2 YYNGEE. This CDR3 reads CASSPPGSDFGYTF. CDR3 sequence (DNA): TGTGCCAGCAGCCCTCCGGGGTCGGACTTTGGCTACACCTTC.

This rearrangement joins TRBV7-6 to TRBJ1-1; the D gene is possibly TRBD1 (5 bases). The CDR3 extends over 13 amino acids. Trimming removed 2 bases from V and 5 bases from J, with 9 bases in between. Germline V gene sequence: CDR1 SGHVS, CDR2 FNYEAQ. CDR3 coding DNA: TGTGCCAGCAGCTTAAGGGGAGGGACTGAAGCTTTCTTT. Amino acid sequence: CASSLRGGTEAFF.

The chain has TRBV19 and TRBJ2-5, with a tentative D call TRBD2 (6 bases). CDR3 length: 15 residues. Trimming removed 3 bases from V and 4 bases from J, with 15 bases in between. Germline-derived CDR1 and CDR2 are LNHDA and SQIVND (reference sequence). The CDR3 DNA sequence: TGTGCCAGTAGTATCACACCTGGACTATCAGAGACCCAGTACTTC. It codes for CASSITPGLSETQYF.

This chain connects TRBV30 to TRBJ1-1; maybe TRBD1 (5 bases). V was shortened by 2 bases and J by 1 base, with 8 bases between the two germline ends. CDR3 size: 13 residues. Germline CDR1 and CDR2: GTSNPN and SVGIG (reference sequence). The DNA of the CDR3 is TGTGCCTGGAGTTCCACAGGGAACACTGAAGCTTTCTTT. The encoded protein is CAWSSTGNTEAFF. The variable domain in full, with the rest retrieved from reference TRBV30 and TRBJ1-1, is SQTIHQWPATLVQPVGSPLSLECTVEGTSNPNLYWYRQAAGRGLQLLFYSVGIGQISSEVPQNLSASRPQDRQFILSSKKLLLSDSGFYLCAWSSTGNTEAFFGQGTRLTVV.

This clone was seen only once. The same CDR3 can be traced to other DNA sequences in this sample. This rearrangement joins TRBV5-6 to TRBJ2-1; D is unclear. Trimming shortened V by 0 bases and J by 4 bases, and 5 bases separated the two germline ends. Germline-derived CDR1 and CDR2 are SGHDT and YYEEEE. The CDR3 is 13 residues long. CDR3 loop: CASSLGPYNEQFF. The DNA of the CDR3 is TGTGCCAGCAGCTTGGGGCCGTACAATGAGCAGTTCTTC.

This clone turned up a few times. In DNA form, the CDR3 reads TGTGCCAGCAGGTCGCGGGGGAACACCGGGGAGCTGTTTTTT. This sequence encodes CASRSRGNTGELFF. The chain employs TRBV7-9 and TRBJ2-2; D perhaps matches TRBD2 (6 bases). V gave up 6 bases and J gave up 1 base, with 9 bases separating them. Germline V gene lookup returns CDR1 SEHNR and CDR2 FQNEAQ (reference sequence). The CDR3 is 14 amino acids. Variable domain in full (rest from reference TRBV7-9 and TRBJ2-2): DTGVSQNPRHKITKRGQNVTFRCDPISEHNRLYWYRQTLGQGPEFLTYFQNEAQLEKSRLLSDRFSAERPKGSFSTLEIQRTEQGDSAMYLCASRSRGNTGELFFGEGSRLTVL.

CDR3 in amino acids: CASGRGTDTQYF. In DNA form, the CDR3 reads TGTGCCAGCGGGAGAGGCACAGATACGCAGTATTTT. The chain links TRBV5-6 to TRBJ2-3, with D perhaps TRBD2 (5 bases). There are 12 residues in the CDR3. V gave up 7 bases and J gave up 1 base, with 7 bases separating them. Germline values: CDR1 SGHDT, CDR2 YYEEEE.